A selection of T cell receptor beta chains follows, all from one sample in a study of beta chain features in type 1 diabetes. Here immunoSEQ multiplex PCR was the method, and the copy in TCRdb shows in-frame clones only, minus some. Among roughly 140,000 clones, about 7% were seen once, and the ten largest hold 1.4%. Material: central memory CD4+ T cells from blood. The receptors derive from a woman in her twenties or thirties in good health. Each CDR3 is given with its conserved first and last residue. D genes are given only for firm matches. For some rows the clone size is stated as once, few or many, or as a class when expanded; others skip it.

J gene	D gene	V gene	clone size	CDR3 protein	CDR3 DNA
TRBJ2-1	TRBD2	TRBV5-4	few	CASSWDYTAYNEQFF	TGTGCCAGCAGCTGGGACTATACAGCCTACAATGAGCAGTTCTTC
TRBJ2-2	.	TRBV18	.	CASSPGTSNTGELFF	TGTGCCAGCTCACCCGGGACATCTAACACCGGGGAGCTGTTTTTT
TRBJ2-1	.	TRBV9	.	CASSALSGGGNEQFF	TGTGCCAGCAGCGCCCTATCAGGAGGAGGCAATGAGCAGTTCTTC
TRBJ2-1	TRBD2	TRBV19	few	CASSILPGLGNEQFF	TGTGCCAGTAGTATATTGCCGGGACTAGGGAATGAGCAGTTCTTC
TRBJ2-3	.	TRBV7-2	many	CASSLARGNTQYF	TGTGCCAGCAGCTTAGCGCGCGGGAATACGCAGTATTTT
TRBJ2-7	.	TRBV18	few	CASSPFRQPAYEQYF	TGTGCCAGCTCACCATTTCGACAGCCAGCCTACGAGCAGTACTTC
TRBJ2-1	TRBD2	TRBV30	many	CAWSQLSGGTYNEQFF	TGTGCCTGGAGTCAACTTAGCGGGGGGACCTACAATGAGCAGTTCTTC
TRBJ2-7	.	TRBV7-8	.	CASSFSQGQGNYEQYF	TGTGCCAGCAGCTTCTCGCAGGGCCAGGGCAACTACGAGCAGTACTTC
TRBJ2-3	TRBD2	TRBV7-3	.	CASRDWDYTDTQYF	TGTGCCAGCAGGGACTGGGACTACACAGATACGCAGTATTTT
TRBJ2-7	.	TRBV28	many	CASSLVDSVYEQYF	TGTGCCAGCAGTTTGGTGGACAGTGTCTACGAGCAGTACTTC
TRBJ2-6	.	TRBV6-5	.	CASRVRVSGANVLTF	TGTGCCAGCAGGGTCAGGGTCTCTGGGGCCAACGTCCTGACTTTC
TRBJ2-5	.	TRBV7-9	.	CASSAHDIEETQYF	TGTGCCAGCAGCGCCCACGACATCGAAGAGACCCAGTACTTC
TRBJ2-1	TRBD2	TRBV30	many	CALGTSGNGEQFF	TGTGCCCTTGGGACTAGCGGGAATGGCGAGCAGTTCTTC
TRBJ2-2	TRBD2	TRBV7-9	few	CASSSSGGNTGELFF	TGTGCCAGCAGCTCAAGCGGGGGAAACACCGGGGAGCTGTTTTTT
TRBJ2-7	.	TRBV13	.	CASSYTRPVTRTDAEPYEQYF	TGTGCCAGCAGCTATACTAGGCCCGTTACCCGAACTGACGCCGAACCCTACGAGCAGTACTTC
TRBJ1-2	.	TRBV5-5	few	CASSLDAEGLGGYTF	TGTGCCAGCAGCTTGGATGCGGAGGGGCTAGGTGGCTACACCTTC
TRBJ2-5	TRBD2	TRBV7-9	few	CASSPQAGGVETQYF	TGTGCCAGCAGCCCACAAGCGGGAGGGGTAGAGACCCAGTACTTC
TRBJ1-5	TRBD1	TRBV28	few	CASSFGQAVNQPQHF	TGTGCCAGCAGTTTCGGACAGGCAGTCAATCAGCCCCAGCATTTT
TRBJ1-1	TRBD1	TRBV11-2	few	CASSTEPGQLAFF	TGTGCCAGCAGCACTGAACCGGGACAGTTGGCTTTCTTT
TRBJ2-3	TRBD2	TRBV9	few	CASSVESSGRTDTQYF	TGTGCCAGCAGCGTAGAGTCTAGCGGGAGAACAGATACGCAGTATTTT
TRBJ2-1	TRBD2	TRBV27	few	CASSPGTSGSSYNEQFF	TGTGCCAGCAGTCCGGGGACTAGCGGGAGCTCCTACAATGAGCAGTTCTTC
TRBJ2-1	TRBD2	TRBV7-3	few	CASSLMGLAGGEQFF	TGTGCCAGCAGCTTAATGGGACTAGCGGGAGGTGAGCAGTTCTTC
TRBJ2-4	.	TRBV9	.	CASSVDSMAAKNIQYF	TGTGCCAGCAGCGTGGACTCGATGGCCGCCAAAAACATTCAGTACTTC
TRBJ2-5	TRBD2	TRBV5-1	.	CASSPEGLAGETQYF	TGCGCCAGCAGCCCGGAAGGACTAGCGGGAGAGACCCAGTACTTC
TRBJ2-5	.	TRBV19	few	CASSIKGETQYF	TGTGCCAGTAGTATAAAGGGGGAGACCCAGTACTTC
TRBJ2-2	.	TRBV11-2	.	CASSLAGFDTGELFF	TGTGCCAGCAGCTTAGCAGGGTTCGACACCGGGGAGCTGTTTTTT